This TCR beta chain was retrieved from a study of CD8 T cells in ankylosing spondylitis. 5'-RACE, quantitative and with molecular barcodes, yielded the TCR beta libraries. MiXCR, applied by TCRdb to the 5' RACE reads, yields one record per CDR3 protein. This repertoire shows roughly 180,000 distinct CDR3 sequences, more than 10% found once; its top ten account for 16%. General study points: Relatively rare in peripheral blood, disease-linked clones were also CD8+. Clones tied to disease were said to be significantly enriched in matched ankylosing spondylitis synovial fluid. There was a TCR beta motif, made of several highly homologous variants, that appeared characteristic of ankylosing spondylitis blood.

This clonotype came up many times. The antigen remains unidentified. There are 11 residues in the CDR3. V was trimmed by 5 bases and J by 6 bases, leaving 7 bases between them. Germline V CDR1 and CDR2: LGHDT, YNNKEL (reference sequence). The chain links TRBV3-1 to TRBJ1-1; no definite D call. The sequenced sample was blood, either unsorted or a sorted T cell fraction (not recorded which). The source of this sequence is a male donor with ankylosing spondylitis or in good health (not recorded which). The CDR3 loop reads CASSYGAEAFF. The CDR3 DNA is TGTGCCAGCAGCTATGGTGCTGAAGCTTTCTTT.